Listed here are 8 T cell receptor beta chains from one sample, sequenced in a study of T cell responses to AZD1222 COVID-19 vaccine. Libraries were prepared by immunoSEQ multiplex PCR; TCRdb keeps only in-frame clonotypes and omits some of them. The sample consists of some 130,000 clones, roughly 90% of them appearing once. The sequencing here drew on peripheral blood, taken on day 0 of AZD1222 vaccination. The receptor set was obtained from an adult in good health.

The V and J genes are TRBV15 and TRBJ1-1, with 10 bases that match TRBD1. V was clipped by 1 base and J by 1 base; unmatched bases: 3. This CDR3 comprises 16 residues. Germline CDR1 and CDR2: LNHNV and YYDKDF (reference sequence). The CDR3 nucleotides are TGTGCCACCAGCAGAGGGAGGACAGGGGGGAACACTGAAGCTTTCTTT. Protein product: CATSRGRTGGNTEAFF. Based on the CDR3 plus reference TRBV15 and TRBJ1-1, the full variable domain is DAMVIQNPRYQVTQFGKPVTLSCSQTLNHNVMYWYQQKSSQAPKLLFHYYDKDFNNEADTPDNFQSRRPNTSFCFLDIRSPGLGDTAMYLCATSRGRTGGNTEAFFGQGTRLTVV.

This chain links TRBV10-3 with TRBJ1-1, with TRBD1 identical over 8 bases. The ends lost 7 bases at V and 3 bases at J; junction bases unmatched: 7. Looked up from germline, CDR1 is ENHRY and CDR2 is SYGVKD. The CDR3 length is 14 residues. CDR3: CAIITGGLDTEAFF. The CDR3, as DNA: TGTGCCATCATTACAGGGGGATTGGACACTGAAGCTTTCTTT.

The chain carries TRBV13 and TRBJ2-3; 12 nucleotides match TRBD2. V trimming: 3 bases; J trimming: 1 base; junction bases outside the gene matches: 8. The CDR3 is 18 amino acids. CDR1 PRHDT and CDR2 FYEKMQ come from the germline V gene (reference sequence). In DNA form, the CDR3 reads TGTGCCAGCAGCTTCTACCTAGCGGGAGGGGGGGGCACAGATACGCAGTATTTT. It translates to CASSFYLAGGGGTDTQYF.

The J gene is TRBJ2-1, the V gene TRBV19; D unclear. V was trimmed by 6 bases and J by 8 bases, leaving 20 bases between them. Germline V lookup: CDR1 LNHDA, CDR2 SQIVND (reference sequence). This CDR3 region has 15 residues. The CDR3 sequence is CASRSRSRAGDEQFF. The CDR3 region has the DNA TGTGCCAGTAGGAGTAGGTCTAGGGCCGGCGATGAGCAGTTCTTC.

V is TRBV28 and J is TRBJ1-2; D is possibly TRBD1 (5 bases). From germline, CDR1 is MDHEN and CDR2 SYDVKM. The germline V and J ends were trimmed by 5 bases and 4 bases, with 8 bases remaining between them. There are 12 residues in the CDR3. The CDR3 DNA is TGTGCCAGCAGTACAGGAGCCTATGGCTACACCTTC. Translated: CASSTGAYGYTF.

The chain has TRBV27 and TRBJ1-2, with D possibly TRBD1 on 5 matching bases. The V gene lost 3 bases and the J gene lost 0 bases, with 11 bases spanning the gap. The CDR3 consists of 15 residues. Germline assignment: CDR1 MNHEY and CDR2 SMNVEV (reference sequence). Written as DNA, the CDR3 is TGTGCCAGCAGTTTGAGGGGTTTTGCTAACTATGGCTACACCTTC. Its translation: CASSLRGFANYGYTF.

The J gene is TRBJ1-1, the V gene TRBV6-5; D is perhaps TRBD1 (5 bases). V dropped 5 bases and J dropped 2 bases, with 12 bases sitting between them. The CDR3 totals 14 residues. Germline V gene data show CDR1 as MNHEY and CDR2 as SVGAGI. CDR3 in amino acids: CASSQNRLNTEAFF. In DNA, the CDR3 is TGTGCCAGCAGTCAAAACAGGCTTAACACTGAAGCTTTCTTT.

The gene calls are TRBV7-2 and TRBJ1-3; no reliable D call. The length of the CDR3 is 11 residues. Deletions cut 11 bases from V and 9 bases from J, with 14 bases between. The V gene's germline CDR1 is SGHTA and CDR2 FQGNSA. Here the CDR3 reads CAAVVFGTIYF. DNA of the CDR3: TGTGCCGCAGTGGTATTCGGCACCATATATTTT.